The TCR beta chain under discussion was sequenced for a study of breast tumors, draining lymph nodes, adjacent tissues. MiXCR, applied by TCRdb to the multiplex PCR reads, yields one record per CDR3 protein. The sample shows under 350,000 distinct CDR3 sequences, 30% to 35% of them seen only once. Samples came from axillary lymph nodes draining the breast cancer. V lost 5 bases to trimming and J lost 5 bases, with 12 bases between them. The CDR3 has 13 amino acids. The chain links TRBV12-3 or TRBV12-4 to TRBJ1-2, with TRBD1 as a possible D gene (6 bases). The receptor's source is a female donor with breast cancer. Some clones in this sample may be carry-over from other donors' samples. Sequenced material: axillary lymph node tissue. CDR3 nucleotide sequence: TGTGCCAGCAGTCCGGACAGTGTGTATGGCTACACCTTC. Its translation: CASSPDSVYGYTF.